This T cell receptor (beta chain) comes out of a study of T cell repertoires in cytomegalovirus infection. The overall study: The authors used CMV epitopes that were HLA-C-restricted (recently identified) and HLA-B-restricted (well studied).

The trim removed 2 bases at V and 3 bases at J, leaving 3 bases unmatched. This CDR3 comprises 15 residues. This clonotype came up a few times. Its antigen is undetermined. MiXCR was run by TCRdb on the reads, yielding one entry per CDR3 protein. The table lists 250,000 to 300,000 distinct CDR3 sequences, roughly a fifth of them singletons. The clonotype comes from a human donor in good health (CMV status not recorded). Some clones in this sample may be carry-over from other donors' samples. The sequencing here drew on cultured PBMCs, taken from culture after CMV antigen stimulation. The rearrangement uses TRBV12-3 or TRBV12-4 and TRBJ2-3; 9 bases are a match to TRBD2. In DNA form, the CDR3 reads TGTGCCAGCAGTTTATCAGGACTAGCGACAGATACGCAGTATTTT. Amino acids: CASSLSGLATDTQYF.